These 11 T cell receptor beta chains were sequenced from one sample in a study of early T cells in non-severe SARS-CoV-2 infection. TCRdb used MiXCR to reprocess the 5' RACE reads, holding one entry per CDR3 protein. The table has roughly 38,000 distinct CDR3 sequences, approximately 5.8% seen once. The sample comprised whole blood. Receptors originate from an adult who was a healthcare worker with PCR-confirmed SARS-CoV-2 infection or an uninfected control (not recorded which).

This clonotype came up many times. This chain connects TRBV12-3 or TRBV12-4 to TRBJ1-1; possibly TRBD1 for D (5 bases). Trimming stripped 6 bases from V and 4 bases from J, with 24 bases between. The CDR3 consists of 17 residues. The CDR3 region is CASRIYIIGTGGTEAFF. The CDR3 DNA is TGTGCCAGCAGGATATATATCATAGGGACGGGAGGCACTGAAGCTTTCTTT.

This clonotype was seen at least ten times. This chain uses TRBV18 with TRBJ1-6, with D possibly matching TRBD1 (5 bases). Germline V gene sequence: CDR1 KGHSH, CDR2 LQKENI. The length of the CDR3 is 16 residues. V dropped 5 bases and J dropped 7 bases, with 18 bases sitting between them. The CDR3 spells CASSNWGWTSNSPLHF. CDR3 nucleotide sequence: TGTGCCAGCTCAAATTGGGGGTGGACAAGCAATTCACCCCTCCACTTT.

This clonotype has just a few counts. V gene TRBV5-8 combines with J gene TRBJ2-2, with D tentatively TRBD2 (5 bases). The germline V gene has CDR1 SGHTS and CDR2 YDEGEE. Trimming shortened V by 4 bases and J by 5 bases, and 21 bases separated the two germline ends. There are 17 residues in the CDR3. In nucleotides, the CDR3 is TGTGCCAGCAGCCCGGGCCGGGGAACCCTCCTGACCGGGGAGCTGTTTTTT. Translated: CASSPGRGTLLTGELFF.

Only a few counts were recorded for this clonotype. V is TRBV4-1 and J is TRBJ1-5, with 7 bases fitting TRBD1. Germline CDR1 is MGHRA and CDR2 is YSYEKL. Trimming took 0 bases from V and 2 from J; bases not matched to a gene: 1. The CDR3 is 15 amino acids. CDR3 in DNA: TGCGCCAGCAGCCAAGATGGACAGGGCAATCAGCCCCAGCATTTT. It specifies CASSQDGQGNQPQHF.

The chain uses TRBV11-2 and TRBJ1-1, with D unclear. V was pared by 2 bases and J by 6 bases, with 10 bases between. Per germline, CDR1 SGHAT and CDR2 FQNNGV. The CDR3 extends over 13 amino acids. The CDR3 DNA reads TGTGCCAGCAGCTTAATCTCTGGACCTGAAGCTTTCTTT. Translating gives CASSLISGPEAFF.

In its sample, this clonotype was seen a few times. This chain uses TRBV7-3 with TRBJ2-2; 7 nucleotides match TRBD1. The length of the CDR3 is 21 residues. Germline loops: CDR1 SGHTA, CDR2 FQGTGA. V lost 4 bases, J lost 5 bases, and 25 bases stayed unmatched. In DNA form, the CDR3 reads TGTGCCAGCAGCTCAGCGGCGACAGGGATCCCGACAGCCGTGGATACCGGGGAGCTGTTTTTT. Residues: CASSSAATGIPTAVDTGELFF.

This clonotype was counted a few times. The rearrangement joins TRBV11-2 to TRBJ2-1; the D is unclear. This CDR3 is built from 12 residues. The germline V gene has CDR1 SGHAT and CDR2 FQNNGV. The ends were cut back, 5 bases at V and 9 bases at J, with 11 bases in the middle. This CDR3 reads CASSHTFGEQFF. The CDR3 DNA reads TGTGCCAGCAGCCACACATTTGGTGAGCAGTTCTTC.

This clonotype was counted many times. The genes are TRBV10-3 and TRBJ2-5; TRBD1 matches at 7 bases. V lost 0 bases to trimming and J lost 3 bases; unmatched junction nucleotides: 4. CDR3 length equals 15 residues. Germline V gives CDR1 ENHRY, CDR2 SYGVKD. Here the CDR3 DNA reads TGTGCCATCAGTGAGTCGAGGGACAGTAAAGAGACCCAGTACTTC. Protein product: CAISESRDSKETQYF.

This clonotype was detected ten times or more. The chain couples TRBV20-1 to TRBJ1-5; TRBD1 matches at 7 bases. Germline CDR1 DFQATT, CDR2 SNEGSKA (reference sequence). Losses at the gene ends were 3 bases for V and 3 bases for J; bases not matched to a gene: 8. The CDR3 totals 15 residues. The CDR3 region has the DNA TGCAGTGCTAGCCGCCAGGGGGTTACCAATCAGCCCCAGCATTTT. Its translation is CSASRQGVTNQPQHF.

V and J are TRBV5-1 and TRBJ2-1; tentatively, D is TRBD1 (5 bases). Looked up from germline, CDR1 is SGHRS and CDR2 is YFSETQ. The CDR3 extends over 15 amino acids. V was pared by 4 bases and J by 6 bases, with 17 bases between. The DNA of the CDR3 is TGCGCCAGCAGCACGGACCCAGGGATGGGCAATGAGCAGTTCTTC. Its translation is CASSTDPGMGNEQFF.

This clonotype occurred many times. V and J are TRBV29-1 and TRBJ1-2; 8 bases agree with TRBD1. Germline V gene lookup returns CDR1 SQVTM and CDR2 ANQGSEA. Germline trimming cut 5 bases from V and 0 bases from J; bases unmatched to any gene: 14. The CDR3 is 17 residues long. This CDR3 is CSVFSLQGARSNYGYTF. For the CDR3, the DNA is TGCAGCGTTTTTAGTCTTCAGGGGGCGCGCTCTAACTATGGCTACACCTTC.